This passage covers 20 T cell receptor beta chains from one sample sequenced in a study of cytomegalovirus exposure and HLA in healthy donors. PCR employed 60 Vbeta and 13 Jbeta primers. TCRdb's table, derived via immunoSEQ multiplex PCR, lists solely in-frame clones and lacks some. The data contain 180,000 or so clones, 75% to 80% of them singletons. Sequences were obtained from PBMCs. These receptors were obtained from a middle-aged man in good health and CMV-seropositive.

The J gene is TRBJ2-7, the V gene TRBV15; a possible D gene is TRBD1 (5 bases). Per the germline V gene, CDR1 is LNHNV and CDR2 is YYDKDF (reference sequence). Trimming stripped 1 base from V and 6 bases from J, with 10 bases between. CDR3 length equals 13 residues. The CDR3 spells CATSRGPGFEQYF. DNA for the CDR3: TGTGCCACCAGCAGAGGACCAGGGTTCGAGCAGTACTTC.

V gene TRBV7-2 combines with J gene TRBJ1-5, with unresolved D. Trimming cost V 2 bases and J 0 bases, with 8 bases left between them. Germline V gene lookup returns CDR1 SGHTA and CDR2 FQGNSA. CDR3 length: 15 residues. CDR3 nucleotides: TGTGCCAGCAGCTTATATTTATATAGCAATCAGCCCCAGCATTTT. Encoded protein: CASSLYLYSNQPQHF.

For the CDR3, the DNA is TGTGCCAGCTCACCAATGGCGGGGGCCTACAATGAGCAGTTCTTC. Its translation is CASSPMAGAYNEQFF. The V and J genes are TRBV18 and TRBJ2-1; 7 positions match TRBD2. V was clipped by 2 bases and J by 2 bases; unmatched bases: 3. The CDR3 extends over 15 amino acids. CDR1 and CDR2 from the germline V gene are KGHSH and LQKENI.

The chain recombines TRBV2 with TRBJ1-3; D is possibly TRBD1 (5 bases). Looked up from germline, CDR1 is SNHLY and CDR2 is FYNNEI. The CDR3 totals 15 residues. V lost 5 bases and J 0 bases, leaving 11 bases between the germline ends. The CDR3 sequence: CASSPRQISGNTIYF. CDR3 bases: TGTGCCAGCAGTCCAAGACAGATCTCTGGAAACACCATATATTTT.

The CDR3 sequence is CASSLGSYYNEQFF. In nucleotides, the CDR3 is TGTGCCAGCAGCTTAGGGTCCTACTACAATGAGCAGTTCTTC. The rearrangement links TRBV13 to TRBJ2-1, with D unresolved. Germline assignment: CDR1 PRHDT and CDR2 FYEKMQ (reference sequence). Trimming removed 0 bases from V and 3 bases from J, with 6 bases in between. CDR3 size: 14 residues. The complete variable domain, with remaining parts taken from reference TRBV13 and TRBJ2-1, reads AAGVIQSPRHLIKEKRETATLKCYPIPRHDTVYWYQQGPGQDPQFLISFYEKMQSDKGSIPDRFSAQQFSDYHSELNMSSLELGDSALYFCASSLGSYYNEQFFGPGTRLTVL.

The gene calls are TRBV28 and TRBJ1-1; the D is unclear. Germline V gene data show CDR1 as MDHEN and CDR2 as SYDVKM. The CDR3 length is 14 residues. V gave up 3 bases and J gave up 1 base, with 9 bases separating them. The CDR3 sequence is CASSFTTGNTEAFF. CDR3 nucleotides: TGTGCCAGCAGTTTCACGACGGGGAACACTGAAGCTTTCTTT.

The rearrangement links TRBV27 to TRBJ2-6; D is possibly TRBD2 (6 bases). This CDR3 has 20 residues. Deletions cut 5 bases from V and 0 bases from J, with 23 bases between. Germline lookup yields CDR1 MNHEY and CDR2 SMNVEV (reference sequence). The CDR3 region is CASSQRLGVAANSGANVLTF. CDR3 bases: TGTGCCAGCAGTCAAAGACTTGGAGTAGCGGCCAACTCTGGGGCCAACGTCCTGACTTTC. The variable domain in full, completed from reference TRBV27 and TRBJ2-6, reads EAQVTQNPRYLITVTGKKLTVTCSQNMNHEYMSWYRQDPGLGLRQIYYSMNVEVTDKGDVPEGYKVSRKEKRNFPLILESPSPNQTSLYFCASSQRLGVAANSGANVLTFGAGSRLTVL.

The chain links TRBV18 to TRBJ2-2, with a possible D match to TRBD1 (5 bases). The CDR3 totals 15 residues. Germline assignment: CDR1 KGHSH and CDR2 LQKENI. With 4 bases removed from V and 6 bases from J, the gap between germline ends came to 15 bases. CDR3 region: CASSLEQGTAGELFF. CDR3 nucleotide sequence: TGTGCCAGCTCACTCGAGCAGGGAACGGCCGGGGAGCTGTTTTTT. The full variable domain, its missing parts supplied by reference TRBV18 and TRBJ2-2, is NAGVMQNPRHLVRRRGQEARLRCSPMKGHSHVYWYRQLPEEGLKFMVYLQKENIIDESGMPKERFSAEFPKEGPSILRIQQVVRGDSAAYFCASSLEQGTAGELFFGEGSRLTVL.

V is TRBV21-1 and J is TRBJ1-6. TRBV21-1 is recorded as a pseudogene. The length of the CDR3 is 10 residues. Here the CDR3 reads CASSPTALHF. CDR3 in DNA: TGTGCCAGCAGCCCCACGGCCCTCCACTTT.

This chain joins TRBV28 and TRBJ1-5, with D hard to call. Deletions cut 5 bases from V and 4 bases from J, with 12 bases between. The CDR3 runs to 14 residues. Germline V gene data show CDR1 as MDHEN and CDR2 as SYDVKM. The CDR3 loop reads CASSLREINQPQHF. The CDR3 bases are TGTGCCAGCAGTCTCCGGGAGATTAATCAGCCCCAGCATTTT.

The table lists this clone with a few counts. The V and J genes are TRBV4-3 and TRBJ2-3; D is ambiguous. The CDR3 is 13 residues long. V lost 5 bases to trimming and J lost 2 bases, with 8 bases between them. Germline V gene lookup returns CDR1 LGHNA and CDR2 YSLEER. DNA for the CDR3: TGCGCCAGCAGCTATGAGGCCACAGATACGCAGTATTTT. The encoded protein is CASSYEATDTQYF.

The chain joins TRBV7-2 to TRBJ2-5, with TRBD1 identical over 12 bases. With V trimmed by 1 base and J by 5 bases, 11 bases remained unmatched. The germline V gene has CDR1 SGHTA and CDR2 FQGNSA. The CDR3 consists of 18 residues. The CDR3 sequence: CASSLGDRGRLKRETQYF. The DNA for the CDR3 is TGTGCCAGCAGCTTAGGGGACAGGGGGCGGCTAAAAAGGGAGACCCAGTACTTC.

Here the CDR3 reads CASSLEFGGSRSPLHF. The CDR3 DNA sequence: TGTGCCAGCAGCTTGGAGTTTGGGGGCAGCCGCTCACCCCTCCACTTT. The chain joins TRBV5-5 to TRBJ1-6; TRBD1 is a possible D gene (6 bases). Between the trimmed V and J ends, which lost 0 bases and 10 bases, there was a span of 17 bases. The CDR3 has 16 residues. Germline loops: CDR1 SGHKS, CDR2 YYEKEE (reference sequence).

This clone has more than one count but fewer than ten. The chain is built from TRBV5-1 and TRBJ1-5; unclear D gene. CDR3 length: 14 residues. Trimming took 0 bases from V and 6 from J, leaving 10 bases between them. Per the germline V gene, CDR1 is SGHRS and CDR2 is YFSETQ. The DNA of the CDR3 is TGCGCCAGCAGCTTGGATTTGGGGAGTCAGCCCCAGCATTTT. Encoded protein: CASSLDLGSQPQHF.

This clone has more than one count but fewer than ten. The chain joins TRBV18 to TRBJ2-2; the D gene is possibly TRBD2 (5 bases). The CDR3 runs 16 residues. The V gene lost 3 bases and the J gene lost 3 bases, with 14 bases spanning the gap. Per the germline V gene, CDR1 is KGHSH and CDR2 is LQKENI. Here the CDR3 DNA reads TGTGCCAGCTCACCGGCTAGCCGCCGGGACACCGGGGAGCTGTTTTTT. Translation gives CASSPASRRDTGELFF.

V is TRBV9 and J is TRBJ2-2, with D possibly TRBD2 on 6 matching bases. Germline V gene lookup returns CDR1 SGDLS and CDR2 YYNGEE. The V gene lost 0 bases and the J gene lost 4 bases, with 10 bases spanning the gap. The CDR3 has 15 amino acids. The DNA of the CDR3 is TGTGCCAGCAGCGTAGAAGGCGGGATCACCGGGGAGCTGTTTTTT. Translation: CASSVEGGITGELFF. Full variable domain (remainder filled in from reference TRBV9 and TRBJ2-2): DSGVTQTPKHLITATGQRVTLRCSPRSGDLSVYWYQQSLDQGLQFLIQYYNGEERAKGNILERFSAQQFPDLHSELNLSSLELGDSALYFCASSVEGGITGELFFGEGSRLTVL.

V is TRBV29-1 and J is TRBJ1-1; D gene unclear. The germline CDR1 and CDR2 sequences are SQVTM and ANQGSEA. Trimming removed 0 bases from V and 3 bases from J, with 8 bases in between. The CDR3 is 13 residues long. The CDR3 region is CSVEDRYYTEAFF. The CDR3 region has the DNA TGCAGCGTTGAAGATCGGTACTACACTGAAGCTTTCTTT.

The CDR3 DNA sequence: TGCGCCAGCAGCCGGCGAGGGGGCGCCTCCTCTGGAAACACCATATATTTT. This encodes CASSRRGGASSGNTIYF. The chain carries TRBV4-1 and TRBJ1-3, with 7 bases fitting TRBD1. CDR3 size: 17 residues. The J segment lost 0 bases and the V segment lost 4 bases, leaving 9 bases of the junction unmatched. CDR1 is MGHRA, CDR2 YSYEKL, per germline.

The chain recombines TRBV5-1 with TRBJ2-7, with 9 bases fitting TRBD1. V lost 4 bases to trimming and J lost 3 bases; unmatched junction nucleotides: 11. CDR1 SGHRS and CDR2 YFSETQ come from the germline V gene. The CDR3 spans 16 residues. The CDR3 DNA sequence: TGCGCCAGCAGCCAAATGGGGACAGGGTCCCTCTACGAGCAGTACTTC. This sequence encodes CASSQMGTGSLYEQYF.

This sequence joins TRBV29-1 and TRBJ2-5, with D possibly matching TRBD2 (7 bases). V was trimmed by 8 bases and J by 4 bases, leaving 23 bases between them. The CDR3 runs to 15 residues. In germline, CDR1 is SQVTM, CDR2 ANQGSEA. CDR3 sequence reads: CSLLSAGALSETQYF. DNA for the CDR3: TGCAGCCTCCTGAGTGCGGGGGCCCTTTCAGAGACCCAGTACTTC.